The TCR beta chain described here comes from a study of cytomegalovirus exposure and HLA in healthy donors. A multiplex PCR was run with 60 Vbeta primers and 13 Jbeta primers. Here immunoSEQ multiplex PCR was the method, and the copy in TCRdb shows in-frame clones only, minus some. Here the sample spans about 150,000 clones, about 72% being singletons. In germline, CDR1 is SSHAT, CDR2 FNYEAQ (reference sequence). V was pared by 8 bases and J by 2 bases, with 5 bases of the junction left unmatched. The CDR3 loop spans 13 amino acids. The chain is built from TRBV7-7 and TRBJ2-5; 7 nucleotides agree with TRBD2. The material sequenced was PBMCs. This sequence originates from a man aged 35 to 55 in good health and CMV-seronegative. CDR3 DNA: TGTGCCAGCGGCGGGGGACTACAAGAGACCCAGTACTTC. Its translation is CASGGGLQETQYF.